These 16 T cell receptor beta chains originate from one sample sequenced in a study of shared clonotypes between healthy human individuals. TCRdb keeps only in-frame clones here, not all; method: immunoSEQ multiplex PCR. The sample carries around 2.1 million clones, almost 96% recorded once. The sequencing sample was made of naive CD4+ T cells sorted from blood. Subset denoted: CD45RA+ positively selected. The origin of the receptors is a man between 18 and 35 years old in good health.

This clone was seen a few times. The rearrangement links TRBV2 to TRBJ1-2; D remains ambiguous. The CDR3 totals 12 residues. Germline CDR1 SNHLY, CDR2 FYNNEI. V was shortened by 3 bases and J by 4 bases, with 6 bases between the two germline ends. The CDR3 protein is CASSDTIYGYTF. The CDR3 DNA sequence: TGTGCCAGCAGTGACACCATCTATGGCTACACCTTC.

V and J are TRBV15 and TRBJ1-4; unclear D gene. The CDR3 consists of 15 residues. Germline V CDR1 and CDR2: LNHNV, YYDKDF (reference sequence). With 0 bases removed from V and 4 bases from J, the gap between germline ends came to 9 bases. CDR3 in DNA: TGTGCCACCAGCAGAGACGGGAGAGATAATGAAAAACTGTTTTTT. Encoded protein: CATSRDGRDNEKLFF.

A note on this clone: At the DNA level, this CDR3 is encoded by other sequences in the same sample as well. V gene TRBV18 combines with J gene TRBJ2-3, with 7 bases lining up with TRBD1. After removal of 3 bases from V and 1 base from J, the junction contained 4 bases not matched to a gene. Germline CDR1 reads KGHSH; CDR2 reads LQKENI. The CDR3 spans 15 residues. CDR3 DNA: TGTGCCAGCTCACCTCCGACAGGGCGCACAGATACGCAGTATTTT. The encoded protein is CASSPPTGRTDTQYF.

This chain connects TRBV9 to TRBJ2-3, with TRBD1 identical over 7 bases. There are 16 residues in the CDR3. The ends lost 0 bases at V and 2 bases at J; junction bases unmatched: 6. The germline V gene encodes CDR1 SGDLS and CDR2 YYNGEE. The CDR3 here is CASSVVHRGFTDTQYF. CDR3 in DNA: TGTGCCAGCAGCGTAGTTCACAGGGGTTTCACAGATACGCAGTATTTT.

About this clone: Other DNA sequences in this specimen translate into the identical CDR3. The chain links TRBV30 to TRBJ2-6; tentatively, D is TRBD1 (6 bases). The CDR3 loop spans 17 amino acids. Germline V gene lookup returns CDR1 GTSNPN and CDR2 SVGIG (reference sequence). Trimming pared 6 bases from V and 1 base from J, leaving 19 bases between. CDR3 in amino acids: CACPPGAGVSGANVLTF. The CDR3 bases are TGTGCCTGCCCACCCGGGGCAGGGGTTTCTGGGGCCAACGTCCTGACTTTC.

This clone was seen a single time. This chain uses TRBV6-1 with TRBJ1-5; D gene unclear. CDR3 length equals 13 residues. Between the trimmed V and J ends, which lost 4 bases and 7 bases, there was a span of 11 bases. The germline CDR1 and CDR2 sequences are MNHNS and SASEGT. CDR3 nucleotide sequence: TGTGCCAGCAGTGGCCAGACTGGGCAGCCCCAGCATTTT. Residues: CASSGQTGQPQHF.

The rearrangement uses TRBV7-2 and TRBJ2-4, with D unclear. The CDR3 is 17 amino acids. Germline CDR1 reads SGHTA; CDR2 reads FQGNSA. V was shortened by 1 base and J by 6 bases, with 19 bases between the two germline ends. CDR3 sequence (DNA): TGTGCCAGCAGCTTAGATTCAGGAGTGGGTGGTGGAAACATTCAGTACTTC. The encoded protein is CASSLDSGVGGGNIQYF. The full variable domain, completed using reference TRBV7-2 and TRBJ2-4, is GAGVSQSPSNKVTEKGKDVELRCDPISGHTALYWYRQSLGQGLEFLIYFQGNSAPDKSGLPSDRFSAERTGGSVSTLTIQRTQQEDSAVYLCASSLDSGVGGGNIQYFGAGTRLSVL.

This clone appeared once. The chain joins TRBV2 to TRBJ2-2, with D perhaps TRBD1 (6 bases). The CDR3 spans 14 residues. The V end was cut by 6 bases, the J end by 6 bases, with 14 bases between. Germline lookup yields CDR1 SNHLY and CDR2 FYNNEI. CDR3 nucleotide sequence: TGTGCCAGCAGCCTACAGGGATCCGCCGGGGAGCTGTTTTTT. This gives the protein CASSLQGSAGELFF.

The CDR3 reads CASSWTGGMMNTEAFF. The DNA for the CDR3 is TGTGCCAGCAGCTGGACAGGGGGGATGATGAACACTGAAGCTTTCTTT. The chain is built from TRBV5-4 and TRBJ1-1; 10 nucleotides align to TRBD1. Germline V gene data show CDR1 as SGHNT and CDR2 as YYREEE (reference sequence). There are 16 residues in the CDR3. V dropped 3 bases and J dropped 0; count of bases not matched to a gene: 5.

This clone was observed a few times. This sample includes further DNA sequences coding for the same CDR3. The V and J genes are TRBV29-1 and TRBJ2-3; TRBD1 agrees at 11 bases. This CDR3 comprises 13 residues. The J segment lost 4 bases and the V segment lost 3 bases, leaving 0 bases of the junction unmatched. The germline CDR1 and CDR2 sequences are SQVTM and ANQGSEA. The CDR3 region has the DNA TGCAGCGTTGAGGGACAGGGGGCAGATACGCAGTATTTT. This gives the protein CSVEGQGADTQYF.

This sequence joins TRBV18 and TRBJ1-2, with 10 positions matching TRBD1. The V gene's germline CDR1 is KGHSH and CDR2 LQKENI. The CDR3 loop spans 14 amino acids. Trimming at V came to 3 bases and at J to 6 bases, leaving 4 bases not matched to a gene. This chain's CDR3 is CASSPGQGEDGYTF. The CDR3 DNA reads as TGTGCCAGCTCACCCGGACAGGGGGAAGATGGCTACACCTTC.

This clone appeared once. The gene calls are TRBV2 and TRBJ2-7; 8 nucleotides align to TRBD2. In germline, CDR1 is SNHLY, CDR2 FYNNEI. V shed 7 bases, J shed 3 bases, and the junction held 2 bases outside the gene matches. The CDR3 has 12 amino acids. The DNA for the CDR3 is TGTGCCAGCAACGGGGGGGGCTACGAGCAGTACTTC. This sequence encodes CASNGGGYEQYF.

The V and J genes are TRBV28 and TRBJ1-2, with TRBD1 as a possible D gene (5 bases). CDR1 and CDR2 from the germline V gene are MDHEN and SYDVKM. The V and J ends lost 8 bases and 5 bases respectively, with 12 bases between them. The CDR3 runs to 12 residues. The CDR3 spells CASSMGGYGYTF. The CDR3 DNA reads TGTGCCAGCTCGATGGGGGGTTATGGCTACACCTTC.

CDR3 nucleotides: TGTGCCAGCAGACCCACCCAAGGACAGGGAGGTAACTATGGCTACACCTTC. The encoded protein is CASRPTQGQGGNYGYTF. The rearrangement joins TRBV28 to TRBJ1-2; 8 bases match TRBD1. Losses at the gene ends were 6 bases for V and 1 base for J; bases not matched to a gene: 13. The V gene's germline CDR1 is MDHEN and CDR2 SYDVKM. There are 17 residues in the CDR3.

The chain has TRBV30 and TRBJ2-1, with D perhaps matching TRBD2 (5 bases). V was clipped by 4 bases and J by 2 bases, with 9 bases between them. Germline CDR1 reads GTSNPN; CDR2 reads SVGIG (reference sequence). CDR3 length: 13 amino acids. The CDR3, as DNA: TGTGCCTGGACGGACTCTGCCTACAATGAGCAGTTCTTC. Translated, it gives CAWTDSAYNEQFF.

Written as DNA, the CDR3 is TGCAGCGTTGAGCGGGGACAAGCTAGCACAGATACGCAGTATTTT. This encodes CSVERGQASTDTQYF. This chain connects TRBV29-1 to TRBJ2-3; the D call may be TRBD1 or TRBD2 (6 bases each). This CDR3 spans 15 amino acids. Per the germline V gene, CDR1 is SQVTM and CDR2 is ANQGSEA. Trimming cost V 3 bases and J 0 bases, with 13 bases left between them.